The subject of this entry is one TCR beta chain. This entry comes from a study of blood T cell repertoires in COVID-19. On the study more broadly: Nucleic acid was either cDNA or gDNA, and it came from T cells, B-cell-depleted T cells, or PBMCs.

CDR1 is LGHDT, CDR2 YNNKEL, per germline (reference sequence). This CDR3 has 16 residues. With 3 bases clipped from V and 4 bases from J, the junction kept 11 bases outside the gene matches. Assay: immunoSEQ multiplex PCR; the TCRdb copy retains only in-frame clones and omits some. The sample carries more than 300,000 clones, more than 75% recorded once. Those who participated ranged in age from about 18 to 95 years and resided in some 24 US areas. Cohort 3 recovered donors had two negative PCRs, clearance, or symptom resolution. The chain is built from TRBV3-1 (or the pseudogene TRBV3-2) and TRBJ1-2; 7 nucleotides line up with TRBD1. The sequenced sample was PBMCs or T cells enriched from blood (not recorded which). This receptor was identified in a woman aged 18-29 years who had recovered from COVID-19. The CDR3 protein is CASSHPGQAVSYGYTF. DNA for the CDR3: TGTGCCAGCAGCCACCCAGGACAGGCTGTAAGCTATGGCTACACCTTC.